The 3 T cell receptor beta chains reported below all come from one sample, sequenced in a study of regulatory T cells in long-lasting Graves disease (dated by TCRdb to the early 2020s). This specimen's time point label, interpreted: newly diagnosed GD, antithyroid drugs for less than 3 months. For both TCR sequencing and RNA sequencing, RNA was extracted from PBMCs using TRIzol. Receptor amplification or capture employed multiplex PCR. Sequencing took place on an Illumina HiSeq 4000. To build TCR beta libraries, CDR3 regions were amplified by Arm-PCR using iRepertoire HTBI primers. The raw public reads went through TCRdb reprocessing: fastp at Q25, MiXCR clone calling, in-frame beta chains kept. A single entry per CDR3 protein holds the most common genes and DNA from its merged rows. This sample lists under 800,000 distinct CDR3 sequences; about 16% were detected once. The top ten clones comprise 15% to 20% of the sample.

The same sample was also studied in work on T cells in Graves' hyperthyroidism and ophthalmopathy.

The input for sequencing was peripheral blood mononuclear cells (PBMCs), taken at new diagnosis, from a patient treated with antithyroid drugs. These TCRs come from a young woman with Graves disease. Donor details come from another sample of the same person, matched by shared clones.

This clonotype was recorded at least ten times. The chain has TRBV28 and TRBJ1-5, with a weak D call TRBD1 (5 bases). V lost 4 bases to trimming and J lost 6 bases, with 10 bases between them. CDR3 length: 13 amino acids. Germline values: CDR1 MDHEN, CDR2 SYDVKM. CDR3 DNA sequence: TGTGCCAGCAGTTCCCTCCAGGGTCAGCCCCAGCATTTT. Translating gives CASSSLQGQPQHF.

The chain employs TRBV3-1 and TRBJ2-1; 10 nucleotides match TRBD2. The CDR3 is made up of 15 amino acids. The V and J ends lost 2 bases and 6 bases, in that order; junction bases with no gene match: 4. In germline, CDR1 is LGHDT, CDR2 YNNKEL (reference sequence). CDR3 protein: CASSQRAGGANEQFF. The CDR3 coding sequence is TGTGCCAGCAGCCAACGAGCGGGGGGGGCCAATGAGCAGTTCTTC.

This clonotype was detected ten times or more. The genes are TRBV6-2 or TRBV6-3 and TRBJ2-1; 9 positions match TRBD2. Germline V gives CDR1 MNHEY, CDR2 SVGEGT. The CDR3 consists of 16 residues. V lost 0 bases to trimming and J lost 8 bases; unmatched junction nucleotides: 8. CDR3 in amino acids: CASSYSLHAGGDEQFF. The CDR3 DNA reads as TGTGCCAGCAGTTACTCTTTGCACGCGGGAGGGGATGAGCAGTTCTTC.